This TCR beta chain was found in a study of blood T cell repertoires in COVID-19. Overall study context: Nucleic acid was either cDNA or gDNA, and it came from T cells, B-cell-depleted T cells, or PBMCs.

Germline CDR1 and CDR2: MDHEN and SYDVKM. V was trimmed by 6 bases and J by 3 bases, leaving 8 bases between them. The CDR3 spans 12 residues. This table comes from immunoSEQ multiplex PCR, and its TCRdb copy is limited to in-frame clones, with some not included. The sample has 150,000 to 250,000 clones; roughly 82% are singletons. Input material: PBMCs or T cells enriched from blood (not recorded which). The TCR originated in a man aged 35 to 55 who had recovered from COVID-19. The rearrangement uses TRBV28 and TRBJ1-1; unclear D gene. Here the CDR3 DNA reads TGTGCCAGCAGAATAAGCGACACTGAAGCTTTCTTT. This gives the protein CASRISDTEAFF.